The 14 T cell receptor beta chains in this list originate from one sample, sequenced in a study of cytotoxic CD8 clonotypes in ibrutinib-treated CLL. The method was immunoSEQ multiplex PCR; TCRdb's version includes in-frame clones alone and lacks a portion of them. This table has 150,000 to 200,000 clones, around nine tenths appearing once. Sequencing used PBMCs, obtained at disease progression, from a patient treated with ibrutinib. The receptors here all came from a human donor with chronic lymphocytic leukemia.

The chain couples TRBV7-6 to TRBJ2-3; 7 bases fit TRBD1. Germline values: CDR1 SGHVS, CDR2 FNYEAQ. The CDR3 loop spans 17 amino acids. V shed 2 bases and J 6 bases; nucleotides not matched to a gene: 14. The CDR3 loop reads CASSLYQAGGFDDTQYF. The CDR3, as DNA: TGTGCCAGCAGCTTATACCAGGCAGGGGGTTTTGACGATACGCAGTATTTT.

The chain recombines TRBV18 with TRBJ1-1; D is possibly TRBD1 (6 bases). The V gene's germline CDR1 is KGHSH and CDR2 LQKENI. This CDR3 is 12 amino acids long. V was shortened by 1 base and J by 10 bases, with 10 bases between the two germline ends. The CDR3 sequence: CASSPQRGGAFF. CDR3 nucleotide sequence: TGTGCCAGCTCACCACAGCGAGGGGGAGCTTTCTTT.

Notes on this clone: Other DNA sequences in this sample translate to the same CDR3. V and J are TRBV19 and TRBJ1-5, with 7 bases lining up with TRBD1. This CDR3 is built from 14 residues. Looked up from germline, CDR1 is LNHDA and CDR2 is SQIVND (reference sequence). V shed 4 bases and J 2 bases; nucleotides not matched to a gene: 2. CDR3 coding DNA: TGTGCCAGTAGTACTACAGGGGGCAATCAGCCCCAGCATTTT. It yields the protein CASSTTGGNQPQHF. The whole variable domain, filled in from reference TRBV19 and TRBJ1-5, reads DGGITQSPKYLFRKEGQNVTLSCEQNLNHDAMYWYRQDPGQGLRLIYYSQIVNDFQKGDIAEGYSVSREKKESFPLTVTSAQKNPTAFYLCASSTTGGNQPQHFGDGTRLSIL.

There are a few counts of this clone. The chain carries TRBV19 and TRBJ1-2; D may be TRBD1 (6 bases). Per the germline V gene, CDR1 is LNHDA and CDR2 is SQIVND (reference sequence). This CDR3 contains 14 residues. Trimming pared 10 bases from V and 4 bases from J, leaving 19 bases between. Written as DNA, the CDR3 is TGTGCCACCCTTGCCCAGACAGGCCCCTATGGCTACACCTTC. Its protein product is CATLAQTGPYGYTF. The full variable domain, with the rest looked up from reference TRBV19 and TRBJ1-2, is DGGITQSPKYLFRKEGQNVTLSCEQNLNHDAMYWYRQDPGQGLRLIYYSQIVNDFQKGDIAEGYSVSREKKESFPLTVTSAQKNPTAFYLCATLAQTGPYGYTFGSGTRLTVV.

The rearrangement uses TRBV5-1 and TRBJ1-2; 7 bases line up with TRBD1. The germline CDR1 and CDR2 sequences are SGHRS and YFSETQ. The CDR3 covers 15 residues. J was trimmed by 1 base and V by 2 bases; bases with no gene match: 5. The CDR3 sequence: CASSLTGALNYGYTF. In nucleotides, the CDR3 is TGCGCCAGCAGCTTAACAGGGGCTCTTAACTATGGCTACACCTTC. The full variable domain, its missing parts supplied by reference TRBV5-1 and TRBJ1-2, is KAGVTQTPRYLIKTRGQQVTLSCSPISGHRSVSWYQQTPGQGLQFLFEYFSETQRNKGNFPGRFSGRQFSNSRSEMNVSTLELGDSALYLCASSLTGALNYGYTFGSGTRLTVV.

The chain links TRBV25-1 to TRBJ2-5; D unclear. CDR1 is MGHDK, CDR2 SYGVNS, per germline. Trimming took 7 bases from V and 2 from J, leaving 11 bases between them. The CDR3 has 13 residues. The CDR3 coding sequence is TGTGCCAGCACTGGAGAAGGACAAGAGACCCAGTACTTC. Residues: CASTGEGQETQYF.

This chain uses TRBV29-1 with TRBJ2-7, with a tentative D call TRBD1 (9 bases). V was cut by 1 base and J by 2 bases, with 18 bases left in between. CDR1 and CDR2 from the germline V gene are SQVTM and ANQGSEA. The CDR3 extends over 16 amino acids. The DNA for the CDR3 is TGCAGCGTTGAAGGAATAGCGGGACAGGGAACCTACGAGCAGTACTTC. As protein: CSVEGIAGQGTYEQYF.

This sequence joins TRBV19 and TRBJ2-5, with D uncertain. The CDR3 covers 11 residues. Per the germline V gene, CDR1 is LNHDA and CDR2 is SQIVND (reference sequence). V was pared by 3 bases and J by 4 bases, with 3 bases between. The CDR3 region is CASSMGETQYF. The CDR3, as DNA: TGTGCCAGTAGTATGGGAGAGACCCAGTACTTC. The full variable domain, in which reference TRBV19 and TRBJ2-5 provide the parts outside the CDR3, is DGGITQSPKYLFRKEGQNVTLSCEQNLNHDAMYWYRQDPGQGLRLIYYSQIVNDFQKGDIAEGYSVSREKKESFPLTVTSAQKNPTAFYLCASSMGETQYFGPGTRLLVL.

The CDR3 nucleotides are TGTGCCAGTAGCCCTGGAGGCACCGGGGAGCTGTTTTTT. It codes for CASSPGGTGELFF. The V and J genes are TRBV19 and TRBJ2-2; D possibly corresponds to TRBD2 (5 bases). CDR3 size: 13 residues. Germline V gene lookup returns CDR1 LNHDA and CDR2 SQIVND (reference sequence). V lost 6 bases and J lost 4, with 9 bases in between. The full variable domain, rest sourced from reference TRBV19 and TRBJ2-2, is DGGITQSPKYLFRKEGQNVTLSCEQNLNHDAMYWYRQDPGQGLRLIYYSQIVNDFQKGDIAEGYSVSREKKESFPLTVTSAQKNPTAFYLCASSPGGTGELFFGEGSRLTVL.

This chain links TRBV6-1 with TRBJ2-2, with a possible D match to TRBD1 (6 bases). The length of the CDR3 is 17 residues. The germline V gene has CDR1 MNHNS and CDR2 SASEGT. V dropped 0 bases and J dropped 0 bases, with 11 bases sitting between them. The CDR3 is CASSEARRTANTGELFF. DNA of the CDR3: TGTGCCAGCAGTGAAGCGAGGAGGACAGCGAACACCGGGGAGCTGTTTTTT.

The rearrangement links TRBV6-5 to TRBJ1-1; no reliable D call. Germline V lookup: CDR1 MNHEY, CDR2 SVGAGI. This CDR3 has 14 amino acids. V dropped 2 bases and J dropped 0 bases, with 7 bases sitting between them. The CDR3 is CASSYSRMNTEAFF. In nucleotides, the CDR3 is TGTGCCAGCAGTTACAGCAGGATGAACACTGAAGCTTTCTTT.

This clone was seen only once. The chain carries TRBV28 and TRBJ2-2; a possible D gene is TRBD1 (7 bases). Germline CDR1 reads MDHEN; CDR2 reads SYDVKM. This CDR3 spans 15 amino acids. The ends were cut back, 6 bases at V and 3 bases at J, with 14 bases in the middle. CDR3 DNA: TGTGCCAGCAGCCGTGACAGGGAGGACACCGGGGAGCTGTTTTTT. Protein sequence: CASSRDREDTGELFF.

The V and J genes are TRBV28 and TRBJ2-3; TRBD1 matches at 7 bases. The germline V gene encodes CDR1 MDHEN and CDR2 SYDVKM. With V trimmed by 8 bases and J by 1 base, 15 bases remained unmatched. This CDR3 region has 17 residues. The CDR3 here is CASRLLTGDPGTDTQYF. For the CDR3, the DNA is TGTGCCAGCCGACTGTTAACAGGGGACCCAGGCACAGATACGCAGTATTTT.

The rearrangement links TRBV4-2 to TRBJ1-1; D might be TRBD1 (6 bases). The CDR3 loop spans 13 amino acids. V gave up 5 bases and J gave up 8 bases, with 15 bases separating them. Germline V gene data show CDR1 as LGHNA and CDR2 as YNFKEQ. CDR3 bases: TGTGCCAGCAGCTCGGGACACCTCTCGGAAGCTTTCTTT. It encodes CASSSGHLSEAFF.